This T cell receptor beta chain came from a study of blood T cells in healthy people across ages. Study-level findings and limits: Donors of long life had a larger count of naive CD4+ cells and greater diversity than aged donors.

As concerns this clonotype: Its antigen is undetermined. One junction end does not reproduce the germline sequence, and a read error may be involved.

A J-beta primer mix and a sample-barcoded 5' primer were used in a second PCR of roughly 7 to 12 cycles. A single record per CDR3 protein comes from TCRdb applying MiXCR to the 5' RACE reads. The sample lists about 1.1 million distinct CDR3 sequences; roughly two fifths were seen once. This sequence originates from a young man in good health. Material: blood.

The chain's CDR3 is CVSSSGLTNEKLFF. DNA for the CDR3: TGCGTCAGCAGCTCTGGGTTAACTAATGAAAAACTGTTTTTT. This sequence joins TRBV5-1 and TRBJ1-4; D ambiguous. The germline V gene has CDR1 SGHRS and CDR2 YFSETQ. The CDR3 loop spans 14 amino acids.